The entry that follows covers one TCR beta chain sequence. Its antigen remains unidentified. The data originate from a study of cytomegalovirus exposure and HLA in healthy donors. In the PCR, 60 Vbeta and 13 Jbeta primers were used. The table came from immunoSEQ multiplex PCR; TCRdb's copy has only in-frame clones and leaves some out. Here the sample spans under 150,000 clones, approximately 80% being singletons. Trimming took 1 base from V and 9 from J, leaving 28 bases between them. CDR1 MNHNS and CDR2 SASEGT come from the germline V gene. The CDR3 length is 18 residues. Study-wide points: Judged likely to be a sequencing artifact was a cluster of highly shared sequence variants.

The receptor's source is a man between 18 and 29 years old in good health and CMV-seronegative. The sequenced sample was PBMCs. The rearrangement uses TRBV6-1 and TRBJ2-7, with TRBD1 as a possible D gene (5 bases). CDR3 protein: CASSEDGLKGYPPSGQYF. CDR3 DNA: TGTGCCAGCAGTGAAGACGGCTTAAAGGGGTACCCGCCTAGTGGGCAGTACTTC.